The rows below give T cell receptor beta chains drawn from one sample of a study of blood T cell repertoires in COVID-19. Sequencing used immunoSEQ multiplex PCR; TCRdb keeps in-frame clones, though not all of them. The repertoire includes about 36,000 clones, approximately 80% of them detected once, and 13% to 15% sits in the top ten. Sequencing was done on a sample of peripheral blood. Every receptor here comes from a human donor in a cohort sampled during active COVID-19. Each CDR3 is given with its conserved first and last residue. The D gene is left open where the match is weak. Size is stated for part of the rows, as once, few or many counts, or as a class when the clone is expanded.

abundance	d_gene	v_gene	j_gene	CDR3aa	CDR3nt
few	NA	TRBV7-3	TRBJ2-2	CASSLGFTAGELFF	TGTGCCAGCAGCTTAGGTTTCACTGCCGGGGAGCTGTTTTTT
NA	NA	TRBV4-1	TRBJ2-1	CASSQSGLYNEQFF	TGCGCCAGCAGCCAAAGTGGCCTTTACAATGAGCAGTTCTTC
NA	NA	TRBV29-1	TRBJ1-3	CSVEDVGNTIYF	TGCAGCGTTGAAGATGTAGGAAACACCATATATTTT
NA	TRBD2	TRBV7-2	TRBJ2-5	CASSFAGDQETQYF	TGTGCCAGCAGCTTTGCGGGGGACCAAGAGACCCAGTACTTC
NA	NA	TRBV6-2/TRBV6-3	TRBJ2-5	CASSYGEVETQYF	TGTGCCAGCAGTTACGGGGAGGTCGAGACCCAGTACTTC
NA	TRBD2	TRBV7-2	TRBJ2-7	CASSITSGGAGYEQYF	TGTGCCAGCAGCATCACTAGCGGGGGGGCCGGTTACGAGCAGTACTTC
few	NA	TRBV7-2	TRBJ1-5	CASSFDNSNQPQHF	TGTGCCAGCAGCTTTGACAATAGCAATCAGCCCCAGCATTTT
NA	TRBD2	TRBV25-1	TRBJ2-7	CASSEPHSGANSYEQYF	TGTGCCAGCAGTGAACCCCACAGCGGGGCTAACTCCTACGAGCAGTACTTC
NA	NA	TRBV13	TRBJ2-7	CASSLQIRYEQYF	TGTGCCAGCAGCTTACAGATCCGCTACGAGCAGTACTTC
NA	NA	TRBV7-9	TRBJ1-6	CASSLALDQSPLHF	TGTGCCAGCAGCTTAGCGCTAGACCAATCACCCCTCCACTTT
NA	NA	TRBV29-1	TRBJ2-7	CSVETGRDEQYF	TGCAGCGTTGAAACAGGGCGCGACGAGCAGTACTTC
NA	NA	TRBV30	TRBJ1-2	CAWSGQFGYGYTF	TGTGCCTGGAGTGGACAGTTTGGCTATGGCTACACCTTC
few	NA	TRBV2	TRBJ2-3	CASSDVGGRGGTDTQYF	TGTGCCAGCAGTGACGTTGGTGGGAGGGGGGGCACAGATACGCAGTATTTT
NA	NA	TRBV6-2/TRBV6-3	TRBJ1-2	CASSYRSSNYGYTF	TGTGCCAGCAGTTACAGGAGTTCTAACTATGGCTACACCTTC
NA	NA	TRBV19	TRBJ1-6	CASSGGGYNSPLHF	TGTGCCAGTAGCGGTGGTGGCTATAATTCACCCCTCCACTTT
NA	NA	TRBV6-2/TRBV6-3	TRBJ2-3	CASSYNAGRDTQYF	TGTGCCAGCAGTTACAACGCAGGGCGGGATACGCAGTATTTT
NA	NA	TRBV27	TRBJ2-5	CASSSRTVRGETQYF	TGTGCCAGCAGTTCCCGGACAGTGCGCGGAGAGACCCAGTACTTC
NA	TRBD1	TRBV11-3	TRBJ1-4	CASSLEGQPREKLFF	TGTGCCAGCAGCTTAGAGGGACAGCCACGGGAAAAACTGTTTTTT
NA	TRBD1	TRBV4-2	TRBJ1-2	CASSSRQGSGGYTF	TGTGCCAGCAGCTCACGACAGGGGTCCGGCGGCTACACCTTC
NA	TRBD1	TRBV7-8	TRBJ1-1	CASSRGQGRGGEAFF	TGTGCCAGCAGCCGAGGACAGGGCCGTGGGGGTGAAGCTTTCTTT
NA	TRBD1	TRBV28	TRBJ1-3	CASSTRDSGNTIYF	TGTGCCAGCAGTACCCGGGACAGTGGAAACACCATATATTTT
few	NA	TRBV5-1	TRBJ1-5	CASSLGNYNQPQHF	TGCGCCAGCAGCTTGGGGAACTACAATCAGCCCCAGCATTTT
NA	TRBD1	TRBV5-1	TRBJ1-4	CASSTGTGHEKLFF	TGCGCCAGCAGCACCGGGACAGGGCATGAAAAACTGTTTTTT
NA	TRBD2	TRBV9	TRBJ2-5	CASSVGTSGVETQYF	TGTGCCAGCAGCGTCGGGACTAGCGGGGTTGAGACCCAGTACTTC
NA	TRBD1	TRBV19	TRBJ1-2	CASSSTGGGGYTF	TGTGCCAGTAGTTCAACAGGGGGCGGTGGCTACACCTTC
NA	TRBD1	TRBV12-3/TRBV12-4	TRBJ2-6	CALKQGWANVLTF	TGTGCCCTCAAACAGGGGTGGGCCAACGTCCTGACTTTC
NA	NA	TRBV5-6	TRBJ1-3	CASSSPTVSGNTIYF	TGTGCCAGCAGCTCCCCGACAGTCTCTGGAAACACCATATATTTT
NA	NA	TRBV19	TRBJ1-6	CASSTVSYNSPLHF	TGTGCCAGTAGTACCGTCTCCTATAATTCACCCCTCCACTTT
many	NA	TRBV5-6	TRBJ1-1	CATQAGQTDVNYLNTEAFF	TGTGCCACCCAAGCGGGGCAGACGGACGTAAATTATTTGAACACTGAAGCTTTCTTT